The 7 T cell receptor beta chains in this list originate from one sample, sequenced in a study of blood T cells in healthy people across ages. It was with a sample-barcoded 5' primer and a J-beta primer mix that a second PCR of about 6 to 11 cycles was run. MiXCR, run by TCRdb on the 5' RACE reads, gives a single entry per CDR3 protein. The sample lists around 870,000 distinct CDR3 sequences, under 35% seen once, with roughly 17% in the top ten. Sequencing was performed on blood. Every receptor here comes from a woman older than 75 in good health.

This sequence joins TRBV7-9 and TRBJ2-4; 8 positions match TRBD1. The J call is uncertain, as TRBJ2-7 better fits the DNA end. Germline V gene data show CDR1 as SEHNR and CDR2 as FQNEAQ (reference sequence). The CDR3 has 17 residues. The CDR3 spells CASSPRDRRETTYEQYF. DNA for the CDR3: TGTGCCAGCAGCCCTCGGGACAGGAGGGAGACCACCTACGAGCAGTACTTC.

This clonotype was detected ten times or more. The chain couples TRBV6-5 to TRBJ1-2; a possible D gene is TRBD1 (5 bases). The CDR3 runs 14 residues. Germline CDR1 and CDR2: MNHEY and SVGAGI. Trimming stripped 3 bases from V and 5 bases from J, with 13 bases between. CDR3 sequence reads: CASSYGPGRYGYTF. DNA for the CDR3: TGTGCCAGCAGTTATGGGCCAGGGCGGTATGGCTACACCTTC.

Ten or more counts support this clonotype. This chain joins TRBV7-2 and TRBJ2-5; D not certain. This CDR3 has 16 residues. The germline V gene has CDR1 SGHTA and CDR2 FQGNSA. Trimming stripped 1 base from V and 2 bases from J, with 14 bases between. CDR3 loop: CASSLGVVRNQETQYF. The CDR3 nucleotides are TGTGCCAGCAGCTTAGGGGTTGTGAGAAATCAAGAGACCCAGTACTTC.

The sample holds many counts of this clonotype. The junction departs from germline at one end; a sequencing error may be responsible. The chain has TRBV7-2 and TRBJ2-5; maybe TRBD2 (5 bases). CDR3 size: 13 residues. Germline V lookup: CDR1 SGHTA, CDR2 FQGNSA. CDR3 in amino acids: CASSPGVGESQYF. Here the CDR3 DNA reads TGTGCCAGCAGTCCTGGAGTCGGGGAGAGCCAGTACTTC.

Worth noting for this clonotype: This could be a read error, since a much larger clone is one nucleotide away. The V and J genes are TRBV5-6 and TRBJ2-1, with 7 bases that match TRBD1. In germline, CDR1 is SGHDT, CDR2 YYEEEE. The CDR3 has 15 residues. CDR3 protein: CASISLGTAYNERFF. In DNA, the CDR3 is TGTGCCAGCATCTCCCTCGGGACAGCCTACAATGAGCGGTTCTTC.

Turning to this clonotype: A much larger clone differs from this one at a single base, so this may be a read error. The chain has TRBV29-1 and TRBJ2-1, with D uncertain. The germline V gene encodes CDR1 SQVTM and CDR2 ANQGSEA. Between the trimmed V and J ends, which lost 5 bases and 10 bases, there was a span of 12 bases. The CDR3 is 11 amino acids. In nucleotides, the CDR3 is TGCAGCGTTAGATCGATGGAAGAGCAGTTCTTC. As protein: CSVRSMEEQFF.

This clonotype was counted ten times or more. V gene TRBV7-2 combines with J gene TRBJ2-5; 9 bases are a match to TRBD1. The CDR3 contains 14 residues. The germline CDR1 and CDR2 sequences are SGHTA and FQGNSA. V trimming: 4 bases; J trimming: 6 bases; junction bases outside the gene matches: 6. CDR3 DNA: TGTGCCAGCAGCTATACAGGGGGCGCGAAGACCCAGTACTTC. Its translation: CASSYTGGAKTQYF.